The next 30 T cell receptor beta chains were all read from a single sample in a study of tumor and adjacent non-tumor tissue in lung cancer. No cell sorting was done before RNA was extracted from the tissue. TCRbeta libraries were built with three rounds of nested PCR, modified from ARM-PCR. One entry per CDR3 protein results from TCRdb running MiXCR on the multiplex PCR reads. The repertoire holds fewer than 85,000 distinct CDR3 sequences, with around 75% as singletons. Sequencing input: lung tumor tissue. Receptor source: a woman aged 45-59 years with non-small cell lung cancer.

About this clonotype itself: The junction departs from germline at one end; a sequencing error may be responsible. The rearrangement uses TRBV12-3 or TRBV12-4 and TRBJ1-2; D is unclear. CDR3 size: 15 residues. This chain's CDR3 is CTSSLYEGEGYGYTF. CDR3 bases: TGTACCAGCAGTTTATACGAAGGAGAGGGCTATGGTTACACCTTC.

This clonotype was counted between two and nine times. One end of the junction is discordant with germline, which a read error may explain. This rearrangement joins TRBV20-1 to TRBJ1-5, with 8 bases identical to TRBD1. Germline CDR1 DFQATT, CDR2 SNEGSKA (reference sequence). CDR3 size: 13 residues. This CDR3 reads CSAMSGGSQLQHF. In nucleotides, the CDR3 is TGCAGTGCTATGTCAGGGGGCAGTCAGCTCCAGCATTTT.

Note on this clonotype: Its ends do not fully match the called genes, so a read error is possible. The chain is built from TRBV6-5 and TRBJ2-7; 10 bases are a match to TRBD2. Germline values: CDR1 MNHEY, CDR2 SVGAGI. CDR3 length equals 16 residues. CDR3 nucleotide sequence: TGTGCCAGCAGCCCCGCCGGGACTAGCGTGACCTACGAGCAATACTTC. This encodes CASSPAGTSVTYEQYF.

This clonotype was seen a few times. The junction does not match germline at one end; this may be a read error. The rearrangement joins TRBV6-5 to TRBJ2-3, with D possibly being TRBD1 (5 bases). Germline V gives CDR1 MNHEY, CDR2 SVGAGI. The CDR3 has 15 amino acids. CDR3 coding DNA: TGTACCAGCAGCCGTACAGGAAGGGACACAGATACGCAGTATTTT. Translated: CTSSRTGRDTDTQYF.

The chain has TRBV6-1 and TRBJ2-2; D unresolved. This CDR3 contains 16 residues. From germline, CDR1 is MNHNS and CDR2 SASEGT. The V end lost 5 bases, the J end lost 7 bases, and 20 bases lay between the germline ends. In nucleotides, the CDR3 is TGTGCCAGCAGTCAGAGATCTACAGCGAACGTCGGGGAGCTGTTTTTT. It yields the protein CASSQRSTANVGELFF.

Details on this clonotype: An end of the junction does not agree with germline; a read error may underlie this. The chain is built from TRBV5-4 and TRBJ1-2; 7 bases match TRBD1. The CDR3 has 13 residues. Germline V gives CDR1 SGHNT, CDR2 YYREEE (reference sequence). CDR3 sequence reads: CTSSLDRRHGYTF. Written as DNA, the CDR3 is TGTACCAGCAGCCTGGACAGGCGGCATGGCTACACCTTC.

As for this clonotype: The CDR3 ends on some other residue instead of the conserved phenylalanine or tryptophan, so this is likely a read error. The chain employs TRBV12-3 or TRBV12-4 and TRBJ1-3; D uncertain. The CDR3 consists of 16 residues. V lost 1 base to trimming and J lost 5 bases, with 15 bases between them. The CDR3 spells CASSLGRGIARNTIYL. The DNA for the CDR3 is TGTGCCAGCAGTTTAGGGAGAGGCATCGCTAGAAACACCATATATCTT.

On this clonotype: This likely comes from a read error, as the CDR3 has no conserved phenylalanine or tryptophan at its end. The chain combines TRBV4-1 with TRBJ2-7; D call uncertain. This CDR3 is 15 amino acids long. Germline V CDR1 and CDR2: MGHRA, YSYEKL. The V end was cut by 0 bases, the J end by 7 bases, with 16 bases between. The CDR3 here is CASSQDDLESTEQYI. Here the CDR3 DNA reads TGCGCCAGCAGCCAAGACGACTTAGAAAGTACTGAGCAGTACATC.

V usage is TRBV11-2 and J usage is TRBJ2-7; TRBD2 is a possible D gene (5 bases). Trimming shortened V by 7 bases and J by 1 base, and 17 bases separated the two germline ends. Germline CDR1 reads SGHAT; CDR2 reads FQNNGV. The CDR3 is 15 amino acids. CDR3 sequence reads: CASNPWASCSYEQYF. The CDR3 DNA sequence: TGTGCCAGCAACCCATGGGCTAGCTGTTCCTACGAGCAGTACTTC. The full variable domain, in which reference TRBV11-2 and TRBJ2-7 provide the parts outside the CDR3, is EAGVAQSPRYKIIEKRQSVAFWCNPISGHATLYWYQQILGQGPKLLIQFQNNGVVDDSQLPKDRFSAERLKGVDSTLKIQPAKLEDSAVYLCASNPWASCSYEQYFGPGTRLTVT.

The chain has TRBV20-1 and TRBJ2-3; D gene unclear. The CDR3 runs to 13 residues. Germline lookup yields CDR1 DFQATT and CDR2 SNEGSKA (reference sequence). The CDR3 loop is CAAILRMTDTQYF. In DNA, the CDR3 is TGCGCTGCTATTCTACGAATGACAGATACGCAGTATTTT.

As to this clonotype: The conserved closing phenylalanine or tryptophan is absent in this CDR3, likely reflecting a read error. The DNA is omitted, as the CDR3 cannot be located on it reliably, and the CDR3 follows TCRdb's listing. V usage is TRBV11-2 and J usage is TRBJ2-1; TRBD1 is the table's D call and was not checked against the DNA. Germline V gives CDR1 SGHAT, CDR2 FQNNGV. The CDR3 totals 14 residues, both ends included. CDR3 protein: CSSSLVGGRREQLL.

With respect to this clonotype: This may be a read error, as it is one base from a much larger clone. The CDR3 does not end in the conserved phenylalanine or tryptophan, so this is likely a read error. The CDR3 region has the DNA TGTGCCAGCAGTTTAGGGTCAAACATTCAGTACATC. This gives the protein CASSLGSNIQYI. V usage is TRBV28 and J usage is TRBJ2-4; D not resolved. This CDR3 is 12 amino acids long. Trimming pared 2 bases from V and 6 bases from J, leaving 5 bases between. Germline assignment: CDR1 MDHEN and CDR2 SYDVKM.

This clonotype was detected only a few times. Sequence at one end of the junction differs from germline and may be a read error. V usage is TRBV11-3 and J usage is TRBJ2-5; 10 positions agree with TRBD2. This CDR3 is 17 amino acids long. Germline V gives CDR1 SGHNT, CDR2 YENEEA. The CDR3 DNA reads TGTGCCAGCAACTTAGGTACTAGCGGGGTATCCCAAGAGACCCAGTACTTC. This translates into CASNLGTSGVSQETQYF.

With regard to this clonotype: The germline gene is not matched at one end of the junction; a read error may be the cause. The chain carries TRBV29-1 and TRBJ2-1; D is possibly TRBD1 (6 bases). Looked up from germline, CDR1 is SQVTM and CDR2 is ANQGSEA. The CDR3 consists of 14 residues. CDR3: CIVGQWSSYNEQFF. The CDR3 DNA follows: TGTATCGTAGGACAGTGGAGCTCCTACAATGAGCAGTTCTTC.

CDR3: CASITHRDPEWGEQFF. DNA of the CDR3: TGTGCCAGCATCACACACAGGGACCCCGAGTGGGGTGAGCAGTTCTTC. The chain links TRBV12-1 to TRBJ2-1; TRBD1, the table's D call, was not compared with the DNA. TRBV12-1 is labeled a pseudogene. This CDR3 contains 16 residues.

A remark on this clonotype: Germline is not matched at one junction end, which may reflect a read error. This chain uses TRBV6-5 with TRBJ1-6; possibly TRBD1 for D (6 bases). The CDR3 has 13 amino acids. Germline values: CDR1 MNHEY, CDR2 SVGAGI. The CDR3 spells CASGRQDTSSLHF. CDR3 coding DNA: TGTGCCAGCGGGCGACAGGATACTTCATCCCTCCACTTT.

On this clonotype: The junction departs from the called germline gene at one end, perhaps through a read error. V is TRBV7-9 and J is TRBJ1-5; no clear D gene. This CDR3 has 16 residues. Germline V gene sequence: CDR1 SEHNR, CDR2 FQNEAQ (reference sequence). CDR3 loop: CASSPVGGGERQPQHF. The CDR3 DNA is TGTGCCAGTAGCCCAGTTGGAGGAGGTGAGCGTCAGCCCCAACATTTT. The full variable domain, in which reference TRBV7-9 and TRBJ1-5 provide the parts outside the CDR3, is DTGVSQNPRHKITKRGQNVTFRCDPISEHNRLYWYRQTLGQGPEFLTYFQNEAQLEKSRLLSDRFSAERPKGSFSTLEIQRTEQGDSAMYLCASSPVGGGERQPQHFGDGTRLSIL.

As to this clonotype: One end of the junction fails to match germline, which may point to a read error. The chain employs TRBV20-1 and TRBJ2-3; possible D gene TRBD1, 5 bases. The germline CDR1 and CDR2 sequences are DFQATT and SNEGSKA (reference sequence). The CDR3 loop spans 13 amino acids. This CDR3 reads CSASIDSTDMQYF. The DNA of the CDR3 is TGCAGTGCTAGTATTGACAGCACAGATATGCAGTATTTT.

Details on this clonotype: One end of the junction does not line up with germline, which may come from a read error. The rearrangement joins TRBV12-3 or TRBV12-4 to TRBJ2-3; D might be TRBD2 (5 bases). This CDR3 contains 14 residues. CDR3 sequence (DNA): TGTGCCGGCAGCCCTAGCCCGATCACAGATACGCACTATTTT. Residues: CAGSPSPITDTHYF.

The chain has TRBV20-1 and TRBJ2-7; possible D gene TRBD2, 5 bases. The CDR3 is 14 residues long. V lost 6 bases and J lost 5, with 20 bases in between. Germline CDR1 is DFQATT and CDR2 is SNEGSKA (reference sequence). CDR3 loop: CSASGVRGFHEQYF. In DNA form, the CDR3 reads TGCAGTGCGTCCGGGGTGAGAGGCTTCCACGAGCAGTACTTC.

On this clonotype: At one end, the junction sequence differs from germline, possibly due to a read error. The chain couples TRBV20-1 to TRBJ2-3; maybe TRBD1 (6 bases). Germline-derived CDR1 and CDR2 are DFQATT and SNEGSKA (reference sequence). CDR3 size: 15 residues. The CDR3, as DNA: TGCAGTGCTAGAGACCTAGTGGGACATCCATATACACAGTATTTT. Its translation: CSARDLVGHPYTQYF.

Written as DNA, the CDR3 is TGTGCCAGCAGTCACCCTAGTGGGAGGGCAGTGGGCATAGATACGCAGTATTTT. Translated, it gives CASSHPSGRAVGIDTQYF. The genes are TRBV28 and TRBJ2-3; 7 nucleotides match TRBD2. The CDR3 loop spans 18 amino acids. V was pared by 5 bases and J by 5 bases, with 19 bases of the junction left unmatched. Germline assignment: CDR1 MDHEN and CDR2 SYDVKM. Filled out from reference TRBV28 and TRBJ2-3, the complete variable domain reads DVKVTQSSRYLVKRTGEKVFLECVQDMDHENMFWYRQDPGLGLRLIYFSYDVKMKEKGDIPEGYSVSREKKERFSLILESASTNQTSMYLCASSHPSGRAVGIDTQYFGPGTRLTVL.

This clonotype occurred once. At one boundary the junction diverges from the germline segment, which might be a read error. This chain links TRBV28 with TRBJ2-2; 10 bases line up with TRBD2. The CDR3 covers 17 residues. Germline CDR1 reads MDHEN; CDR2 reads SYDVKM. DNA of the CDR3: TGTGCCAGCAGTCCCCGGGGACTAGCGCTTCACACCGGGGAGCCGTTTTTT. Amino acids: CASSPRGLALHTGEPFF.

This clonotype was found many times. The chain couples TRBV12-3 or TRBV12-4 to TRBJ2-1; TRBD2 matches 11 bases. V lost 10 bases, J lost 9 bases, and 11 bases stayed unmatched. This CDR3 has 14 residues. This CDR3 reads CATERGLAVGEQFF. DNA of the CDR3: TGTGCCACCGAGAGGGGACTAGCGGTCGGTGAGCAGTTCTTC.

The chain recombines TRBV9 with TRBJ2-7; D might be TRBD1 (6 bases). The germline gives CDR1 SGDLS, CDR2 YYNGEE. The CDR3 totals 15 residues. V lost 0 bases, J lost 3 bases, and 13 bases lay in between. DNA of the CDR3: TGTGCCAGCAGCGTAGTCCCAGGGGATCTCTACGAGCAGTACTTC. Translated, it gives CASSVVPGDLYEQYF. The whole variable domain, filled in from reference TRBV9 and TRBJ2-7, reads DSGVTQTPKHLITATGQRVTLRCSPRSGDLSVYWYQQSLDQGLQFLIQYYNGEERAKGNILERFSAQQFPDLHSELNLSSLELGDSALYFCASSVVPGDLYEQYFGPGTRLTVT.

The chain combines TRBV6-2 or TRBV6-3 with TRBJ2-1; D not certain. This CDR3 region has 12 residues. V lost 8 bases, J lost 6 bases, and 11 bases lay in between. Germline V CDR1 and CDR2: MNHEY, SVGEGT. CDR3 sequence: CASGRSLNEQFF. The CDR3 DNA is TGTGCCAGCGGTCGGTCTCTCAATGAGCAGTTCTTC.

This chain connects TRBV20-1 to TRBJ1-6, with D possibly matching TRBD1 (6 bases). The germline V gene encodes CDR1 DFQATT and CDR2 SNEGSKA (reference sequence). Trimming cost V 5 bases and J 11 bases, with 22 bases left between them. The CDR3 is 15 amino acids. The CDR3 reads CSAAPEGGRNAPLHF. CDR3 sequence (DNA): TGCAGTGCTGCCCCTGAAGGGGGGAGAAATGCACCCCTCCACTTT.

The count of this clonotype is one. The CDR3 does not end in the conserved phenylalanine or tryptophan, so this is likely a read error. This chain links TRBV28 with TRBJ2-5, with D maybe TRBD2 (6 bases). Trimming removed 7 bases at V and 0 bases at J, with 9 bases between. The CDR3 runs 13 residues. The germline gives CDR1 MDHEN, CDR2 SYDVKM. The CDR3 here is CASTTGDQETQYC. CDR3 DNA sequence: TGTGCCAGCACCACGGGAGACCAAGAGACCCAGTACTGC.

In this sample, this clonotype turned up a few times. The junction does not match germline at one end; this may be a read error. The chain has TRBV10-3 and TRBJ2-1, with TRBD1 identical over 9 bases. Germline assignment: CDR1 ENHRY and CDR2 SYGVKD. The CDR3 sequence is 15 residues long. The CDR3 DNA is TGTGTCATCAGCTCACCGGGACAGGGATACAATGAGCAGTTCTTC. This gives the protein CVISSPGQGYNEQFF.

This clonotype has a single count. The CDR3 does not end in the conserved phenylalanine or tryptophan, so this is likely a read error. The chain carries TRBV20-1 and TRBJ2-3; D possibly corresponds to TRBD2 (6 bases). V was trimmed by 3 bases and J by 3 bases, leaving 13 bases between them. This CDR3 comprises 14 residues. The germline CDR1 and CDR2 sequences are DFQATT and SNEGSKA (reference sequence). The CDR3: CSARGEGLTDTQYL. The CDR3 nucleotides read TGCAGTGCTAGGGGAGAGGGACTTACAGATACGCAGTATCTT.